This entry is about one T cell receptor (beta chain). No antigen is known for it. Germline V gene data show CDR1 as SEHNR and CDR2 as FQNEAQ (reference sequence). V was clipped by 5 bases and J by 5 bases; unmatched bases: 13. The CDR3 totals 17 residues. This sample is part of a study of cytomegalovirus exposure and HLA in healthy donors. Study-wide points: A prior analysis recorded that most TCR beta V segments were productive about 87% or about 30% of the time. Fewer N-insertions than the roughly 670-donor mean were reportedly shown by an Asian-associated ancestry cluster in a later analysis.

The PCR used 60 Vbeta and 13 Jbeta primers. Measured with immunoSEQ multiplex PCR; TCRdb has only the in-frame clones, and not every one. The sample includes some 150,000 clones, around 80% of them seen just once. The TCR originated in a man aged 35 to 55 in good health and CMV-seronegative. The genes are TRBV7-9 and TRBJ2-3, with 10 bases matching TRBD1. Sequencing was performed on PBMCs. Here the CDR3 reads CASSLSGTGEEGDTQYF. The CDR3 DNA is TGTGCCAGCAGCCTCTCCGGGACAGGGGAGGAGGGAGATACGCAGTATTTT.